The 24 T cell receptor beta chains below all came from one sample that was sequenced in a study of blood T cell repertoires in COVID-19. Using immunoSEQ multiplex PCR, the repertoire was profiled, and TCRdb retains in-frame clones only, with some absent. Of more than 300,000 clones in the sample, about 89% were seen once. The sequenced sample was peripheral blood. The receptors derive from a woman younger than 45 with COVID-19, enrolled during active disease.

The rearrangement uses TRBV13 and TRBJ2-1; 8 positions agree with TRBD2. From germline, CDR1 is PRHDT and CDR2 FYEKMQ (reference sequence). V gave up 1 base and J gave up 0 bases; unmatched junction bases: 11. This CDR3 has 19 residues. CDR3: CASSLERVAGGFSYNEQFF. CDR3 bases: TGTGCCAGCAGCTTAGAACGTGTGGCGGGGGGTTTCTCCTACAATGAGCAGTTCTTC.

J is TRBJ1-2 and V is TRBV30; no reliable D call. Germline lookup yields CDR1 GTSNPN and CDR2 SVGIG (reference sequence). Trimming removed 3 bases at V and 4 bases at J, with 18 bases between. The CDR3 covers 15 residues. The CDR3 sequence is CAWRPGGLASYGYTF. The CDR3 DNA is TGTGCCTGGAGGCCGGGAGGGTTGGCTAGCTATGGCTACACCTTC. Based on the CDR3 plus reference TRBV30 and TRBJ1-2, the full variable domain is SQTIHQWPATLVQPVGSPLSLECTVEGTSNPNLYWYRQAAGRGLQLLFYSVGIGQISSEVPQNLSASRPQDRQFILSSKKLLLSDSGFYLCAWRPGGLASYGYTFGSGTRLTVV.

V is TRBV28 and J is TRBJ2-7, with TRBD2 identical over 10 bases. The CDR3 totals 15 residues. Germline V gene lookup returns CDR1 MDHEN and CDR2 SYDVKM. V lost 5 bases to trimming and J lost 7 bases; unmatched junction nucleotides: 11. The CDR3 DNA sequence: TGTGCCAGCAGTCTGCGCATTCTAGCGGGAGATGAGCAGTACTTC. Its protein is CASSLRILAGDEQYF.

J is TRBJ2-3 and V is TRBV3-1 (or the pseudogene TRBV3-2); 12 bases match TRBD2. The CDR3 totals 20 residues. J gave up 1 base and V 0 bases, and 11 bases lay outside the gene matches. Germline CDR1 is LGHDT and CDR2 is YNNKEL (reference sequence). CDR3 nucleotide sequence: TGTGCCAGCAGCCAAGATCGGGCGAGACTAGCGGGAGTCGGCACAGATACGCAGTATTTT. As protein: CASSQDRARLAGVGTDTQYF.

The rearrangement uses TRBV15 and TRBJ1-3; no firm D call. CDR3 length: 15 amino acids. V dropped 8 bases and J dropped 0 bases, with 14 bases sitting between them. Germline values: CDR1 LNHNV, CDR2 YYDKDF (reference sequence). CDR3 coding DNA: TGTGCCACCTCCGTGGGCCTCCACTCTGGAAACACCATATATTTT. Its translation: CATSVGLHSGNTIYF.

CDR3 nucleotides: TGTGCCAGCAGACAAGAATGGGACAGGGCGTACGAGCAGTACTTC. Translating it yields CASRQEWDRAYEQYF. V usage is TRBV6-5 and J usage is TRBJ2-7, with 9 bases fitting TRBD1. There are 15 residues in the CDR3. The germline V gene has CDR1 MNHEY and CDR2 SVGAGI. The V segment lost 6 bases and the J segment 4 bases; nucleotides outside the gene matches: 10.

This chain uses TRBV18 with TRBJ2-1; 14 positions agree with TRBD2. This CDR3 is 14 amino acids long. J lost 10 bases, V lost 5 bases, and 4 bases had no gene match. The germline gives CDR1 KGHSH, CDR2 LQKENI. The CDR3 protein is CASSGLAGGWEQFF. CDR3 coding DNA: TGTGCCAGCTCAGGACTAGCGGGAGGTTGGGAGCAGTTCTTC.

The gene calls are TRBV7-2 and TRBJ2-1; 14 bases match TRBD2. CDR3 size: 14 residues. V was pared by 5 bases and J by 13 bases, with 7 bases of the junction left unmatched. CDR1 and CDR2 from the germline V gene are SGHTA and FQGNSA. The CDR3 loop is CASSPGTSGSFQFF. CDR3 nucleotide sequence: TGTGCCAGCAGCCCCGGGACTAGCGGGAGCTTCCAGTTCTTC.

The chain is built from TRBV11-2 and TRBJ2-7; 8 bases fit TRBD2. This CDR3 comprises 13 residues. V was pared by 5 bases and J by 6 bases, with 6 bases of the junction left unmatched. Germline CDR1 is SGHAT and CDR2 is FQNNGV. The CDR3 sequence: CASSQQGLGEQYF. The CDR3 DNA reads TGTGCCAGCAGCCAGCAGGGACTAGGCGAGCAGTACTTC.

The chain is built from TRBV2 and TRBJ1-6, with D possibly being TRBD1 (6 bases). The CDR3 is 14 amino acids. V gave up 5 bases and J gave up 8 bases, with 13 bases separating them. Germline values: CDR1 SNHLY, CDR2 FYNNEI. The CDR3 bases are TGTGCCAGCAGTTATGACAGGAGAGATTCACCCCTCCACTTT. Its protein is CASSYDRRDSPLHF. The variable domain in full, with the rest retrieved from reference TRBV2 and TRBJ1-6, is EPEVTQTPSHQVTQMGQEVILRCVPISNHLYFYWYRQILGQKVEFLVSFYNNEISEKSEIFDDQFSVERPDGSNFTLKIRSTKLEDSAMYFCASSYDRRDSPLHFGNGTRLTVT.

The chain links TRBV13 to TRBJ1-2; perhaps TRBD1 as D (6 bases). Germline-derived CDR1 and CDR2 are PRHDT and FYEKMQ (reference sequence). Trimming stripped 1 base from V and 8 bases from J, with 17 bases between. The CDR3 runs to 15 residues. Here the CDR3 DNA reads TGTGCCAGCAGCTTAGTGGGGACGGGACACCGGGGCTACACCTTC. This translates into CASSLVGTGHRGYTF.

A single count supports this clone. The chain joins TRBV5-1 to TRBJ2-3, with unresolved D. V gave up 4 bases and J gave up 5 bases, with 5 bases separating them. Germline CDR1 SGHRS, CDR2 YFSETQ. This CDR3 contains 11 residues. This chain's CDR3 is CASSAIDTQYF. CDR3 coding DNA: TGCGCCAGCAGCGCTATAGATACGCAGTATTTT. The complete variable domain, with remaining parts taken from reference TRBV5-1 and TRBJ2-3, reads KAGVTQTPRYLIKTRGQQVTLSCSPISGHRSVSWYQQTPGQGLQFLFEYFSETQRNKGNFPGRFSGRQFSNSRSEMNVSTLELGDSALYLCASSAIDTQYFGPGTRLTVL.

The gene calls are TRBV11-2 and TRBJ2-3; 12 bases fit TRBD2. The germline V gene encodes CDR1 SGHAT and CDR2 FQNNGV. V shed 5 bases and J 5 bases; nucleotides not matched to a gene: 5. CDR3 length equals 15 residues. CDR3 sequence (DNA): TGTGCCAGCAGCCGTAGGACTAGCGGGATAGATACGCAGTATTTT. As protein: CASSRRTSGIDTQYF.

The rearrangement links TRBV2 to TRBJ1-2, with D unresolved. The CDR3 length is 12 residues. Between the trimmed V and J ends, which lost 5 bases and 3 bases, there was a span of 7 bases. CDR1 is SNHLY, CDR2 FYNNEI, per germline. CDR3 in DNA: TGTGCCAGCAGTTCGGGTGACTATGGCTACACCTTC. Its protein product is CASSSGDYGYTF.

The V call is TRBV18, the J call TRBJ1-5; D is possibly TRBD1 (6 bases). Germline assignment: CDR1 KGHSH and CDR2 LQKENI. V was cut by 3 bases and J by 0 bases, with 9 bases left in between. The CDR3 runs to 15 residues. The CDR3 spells CASSPRTASNQPQHF. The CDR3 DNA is TGTGCCAGCTCACCCCGGACAGCTAGCAATCAGCCCCAGCATTTT.

CDR3 nucleotide sequence: TGTGCCTGTCAGGGAGACGGGAGCAATGAGCAGTTCTTC. Translation: CACQGDGSNEQFF. The chain has TRBV30 and TRBJ2-1; tentatively, D is TRBD2 (6 bases). The V end lost 6 bases, the J end lost 6 bases, and 15 bases lay between the germline ends. The germline CDR1 and CDR2 sequences are GTSNPN and SVGIG (reference sequence). CDR3 length equals 13 residues.

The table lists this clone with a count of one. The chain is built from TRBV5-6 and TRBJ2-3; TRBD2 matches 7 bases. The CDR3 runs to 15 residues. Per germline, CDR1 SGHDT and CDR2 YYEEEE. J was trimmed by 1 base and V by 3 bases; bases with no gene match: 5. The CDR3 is CASSWGGLGTDTQYF. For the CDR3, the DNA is TGTGCCAGCAGCTGGGGGGGTCTGGGCACAGATACGCAGTATTTT.

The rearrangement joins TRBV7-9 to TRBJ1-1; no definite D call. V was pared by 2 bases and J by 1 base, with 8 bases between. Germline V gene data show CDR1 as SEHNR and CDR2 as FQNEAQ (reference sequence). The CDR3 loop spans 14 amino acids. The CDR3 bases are TGTGCCAGCAGCTTACAGGCCGGGAACACTGAAGCTTTCTTT. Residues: CASSLQAGNTEAFF.

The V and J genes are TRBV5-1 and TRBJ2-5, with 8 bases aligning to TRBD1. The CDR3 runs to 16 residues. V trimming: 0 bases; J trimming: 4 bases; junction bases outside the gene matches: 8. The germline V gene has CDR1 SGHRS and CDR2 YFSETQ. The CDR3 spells CASSLVGQGLSETQYF. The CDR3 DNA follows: TGCGCCAGCAGCTTGGTAGGACAGGGCTTGTCAGAGACCCAGTACTTC.

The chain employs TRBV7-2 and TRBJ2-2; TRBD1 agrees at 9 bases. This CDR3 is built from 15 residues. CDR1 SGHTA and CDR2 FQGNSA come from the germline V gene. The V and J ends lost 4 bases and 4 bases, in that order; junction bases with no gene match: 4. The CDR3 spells CASSSQTGGTGELFF. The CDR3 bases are TGTGCCAGCAGCTCCCAGACAGGGGGCACCGGGGAGCTGTTTTTT.

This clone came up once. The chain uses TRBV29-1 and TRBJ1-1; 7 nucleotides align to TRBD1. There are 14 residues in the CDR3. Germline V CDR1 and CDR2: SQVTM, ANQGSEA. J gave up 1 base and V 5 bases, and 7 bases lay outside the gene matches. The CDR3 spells CSVQGGNRNTEAFF. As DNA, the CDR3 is TGCAGCGTTCAAGGGGGCAACAGGAACACTGAAGCTTTCTTT.

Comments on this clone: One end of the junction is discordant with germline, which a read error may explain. CDR3 DNA: TGTGCTAGCAGCTTGAATCTAGCGGGAGATTACAATGAGCAGTTCTTC. It specifies CASSLNLAGDYNEQFF. The chain employs TRBV7-7 and TRBJ2-1; TRBD2 matches 10 bases. The CDR3 is 16 amino acids. Looked up from germline, CDR1 is SSHAT and CDR2 is FNYEAQ (reference sequence).

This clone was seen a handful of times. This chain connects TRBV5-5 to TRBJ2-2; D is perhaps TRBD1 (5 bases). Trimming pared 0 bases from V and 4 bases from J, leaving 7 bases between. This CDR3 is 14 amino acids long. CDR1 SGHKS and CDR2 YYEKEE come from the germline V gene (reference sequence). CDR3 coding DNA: TGTGCCAGCAGCTTGGTAGGGGCCACCGGGGAGCTGTTTTTT. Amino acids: CASSLVGATGELFF.

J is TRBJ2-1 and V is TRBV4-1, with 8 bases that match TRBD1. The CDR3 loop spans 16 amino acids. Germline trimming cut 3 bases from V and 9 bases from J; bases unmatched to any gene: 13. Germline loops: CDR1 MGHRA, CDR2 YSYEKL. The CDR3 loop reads CASSQRAQDRVGEQFF. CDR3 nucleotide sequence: TGCGCCAGCAGCCAGCGAGCTCAGGACAGGGTCGGTGAGCAGTTCTTC.